The 24 T cell receptor beta chains reported below all come from one sample, sequenced in a study of CXCR3-negative and CXCR3-positive naive CD8 T cells. The TRB libraries of cDNA were built by UMI-labeled 5' RACE. TCRdb reprocessed the 5' RACE reads, with one entry per CDR3 protein and no DNA. Its table lists some 38,000 distinct CDR3 sequences. The material sequenced was memory CD8+ T cells from blood. These receptors all come from a human donor in good health. Some clones in this sample may be carry-over from other donors' samples.

This sequence joins TRBV7-3 and TRBJ2-5; TCRdb selects TRBD1, and the lack of DNA leaves this call unchecked. Germline values: CDR1 SGHTA, CDR2 FQGTGA. The CDR3 has 13 residues. CDR3 loop: CASSSQGPATQYF.

The chain uses TRBV12-3 or TRBV12-4 and TRBJ1-1. The CDR3 totals 13 residues. The chain's CDR3 is CASRRTVNTEAFF.

The V call is TRBV7-2, the J call TRBJ2-1. The CDR3 is 16 residues long. Germline CDR1 SGHTA, CDR2 FQGNSA. CDR3 sequence: CASSLATDISYNEQFF.

The CDR3 region is CASSLDWSEQYF. The V gene is TRBV7-2, the J gene TRBJ2-7. CDR3 length equals 12 residues. Germline V lookup: CDR1 SGHTA, CDR2 FQGNSA.

CDR3 loop: CASSDPYLSRGITDTQYF. The genes are TRBV2 and TRBJ2-3; TCRdb's D call, TRBD1, is unchecked because there is no DNA. Germline V lookup: CDR1 SNHLY, CDR2 FYNNEI. This CDR3 spans 18 amino acids.

The chain employs TRBV29-1 and TRBJ2-5; there is no DNA to check the TCRdb D call of TRBD2. The CDR3 sequence is 12 residues long. Germline V gene data show CDR1 as SQVTM and CDR2 as ANQGSEA. The CDR3 loop is CSVGLEGETQYF.

The genes are TRBV29-1 and TRBJ2-2; TCRdb's D call of TRBD2 is untestable without DNA. The CDR3 loop spans 15 amino acids. Germline assignment: CDR1 SQVTM and CDR2 ANQGSEA. The CDR3 sequence: CSAGTDSGRAGELFF.

CDR3 sequence: CASSLGGISYEQYF. The V and J genes are TRBV7-9 and TRBJ2-7; TCRdb returns TRBD2, unconfirmable since there is no DNA. Germline assignment: CDR1 SEHNR and CDR2 FQNEAQ (reference sequence). This CDR3 contains 14 residues.

This chain joins TRBV20-1 and TRBJ1-1; TCRdb reports TRBD1, a call that lacks DNA to check it against. Per the germline V gene, CDR1 is DFQATT and CDR2 is SNEGSKA (reference sequence). There are 19 residues in the CDR3. This chain's CDR3 is CSARLGQGSVSVEITEAFF.

CDR3 region: CASSQVRRILYNEQFF. The chain recombines TRBV4-1 with TRBJ2-1. The CDR3 is 16 residues long. Germline V gives CDR1 MGHRA, CDR2 YSYEKL.

The CDR3 sequence is CASLTGTGELFF. J is TRBJ2-2 and V is TRBV28; the D call of TRBD1 rests on TCRdb alone, since no DNA is present to check it. Germline V gene data show CDR1 as MDHEN and CDR2 as SYDVKM. This CDR3 is built from 12 residues. The whole variable domain, filled in from reference TRBV28 and TRBJ2-2, reads DVKVTQSSRYLVKRTGEKVFLECVQDMDHENMFWYRQDPGLGLRLIYFSYDVKMKEKGDIPEGYSVSREKKERFSLILESASTNQTSMYLCASLTGTGELFFGEGSRLTVL.

This chain uses TRBV6-5 with TRBJ2-1; lacking DNA, the TRBD1 call made by TCRdb goes unchecked. This CDR3 region has 15 residues. CDR1 and CDR2 (germline): MNHEY, SVGAGI. CDR3: CASSRAGAEGNEQFF.

The V call is TRBV29-1, the J call TRBJ2-7; TCRdb names TRBD1, which stays unverified in the absence of DNA. The germline V gene encodes CDR1 SQVTM and CDR2 ANQGSEA. The CDR3 runs 11 residues. The chain's CDR3 is CSVGPPYEQYF.

V usage is TRBV9 and J usage is TRBJ2-7; TCRdb's assignment of TRBD1 cannot be checked, as there is no DNA. The CDR3 totals 15 residues. CDR1 is SGDLS and CDR2 is YYNGEE in the germline V gene. CDR3: CASSATGTALYEQYF.

The V gene is TRBV7-2, the J gene TRBJ1-6; TCRdb lists TRBD1, though no DNA is available to test this call. This CDR3 contains 15 residues. The germline V gene encodes CDR1 SGHTA and CDR2 FQGNSA. CDR3 sequence: CASSLRGGYPTTLHF.

V is TRBV7-9 and J is TRBJ1-1; TCRdb names TRBD1, which stays unverified in the absence of DNA. This CDR3 comprises 16 residues. Germline CDR1 reads SEHNR; CDR2 reads FQNEAQ (reference sequence). The CDR3 is CASSTKPTDMNTEAFF. The full variable domain, completed using reference TRBV7-9 and TRBJ1-1, is DTGVSQNPRHKITKRGQNVTFRCDPISEHNRLYWYRQTLGQGPEFLTYFQNEAQLEKSRLLSDRFSAERPKGSFSTLEIQRTEQGDSAMYLCASSTKPTDMNTEAFFGQGTRLTVV.

This chain links TRBV21-1 with TRBJ2-7. TRBV21-1 is labeled a pseudogene. The CDR3 covers 12 residues. Here the CDR3 reads CASRGFTYEQYF.

The V and J genes are TRBV5-1 and TRBJ2-7; TCRdb indicates TRBD2, and absent DNA this call remains unverified. Germline values: CDR1 SGHRS, CDR2 YFSETQ. The CDR3 sequence is 16 residues long. The CDR3 sequence is CASSPLAGGSSYEQYF.

The chain's CDR3 is CASSLDQVGYNEQFF. The chain carries TRBV11-3 and TRBJ2-1. Germline CDR1 reads SGHNT; CDR2 reads YENEEA. The CDR3 consists of 15 residues.

CDR3 amino acids: CSARDTERLSYEQYF. The chain carries TRBV20-1 and TRBJ2-7. Germline CDR1 DFQATT, CDR2 SNEGSKA (reference sequence). CDR3 length equals 15 residues.

The V gene is TRBV6-5, the J gene TRBJ2-6; TCRdb reports TRBD2, a call that lacks DNA to check it against. The CDR3 length is 17 residues. Germline V lookup: CDR1 MNHEY, CDR2 SVGAGI. CDR3: CASSQDSSSSGANVLTF.

This chain links TRBV6-5 with TRBJ1-1. The CDR3 has 12 amino acids. CDR1 MNHEY and CDR2 SVGAGI come from the germline V gene. The CDR3 spells CASRHMGVEAFF.

This clonotype ranks as medium-sized in terms of frequency. The gene calls are TRBV28 and TRBJ2-2; TCRdb calls TRBD1, which cannot be checked without DNA. Germline lookup yields CDR1 MDHEN and CDR2 SYDVKM. This CDR3 is built from 16 residues. The CDR3 here is CASSRNDRENTGELFF. The full variable domain, in which reference TRBV28 and TRBJ2-2 provide the parts outside the CDR3, is DVKVTQSSRYLVKRTGEKVFLECVQDMDHENMFWYRQDPGLGLRLIYFSYDVKMKEKGDIPEGYSVSREKKERFSLILESASTNQTSMYLCASSRNDRENTGELFFGEGSRLTVL.

The CDR3 is CASSPVGTSGFNEQFF. The chain has TRBV5-1 and TRBJ2-1; lacking DNA, the TRBD2 call made by TCRdb goes unchecked. Germline V gives CDR1 SGHRS, CDR2 YFSETQ. This CDR3 contains 16 residues.